These 14 T cell receptor beta chains came from one sample sequenced in a study of CD4 T cells in relation to SARS-CoV-2 and coronaviruses. TCRdb keeps only in-frame clones here, not all; method: immunoSEQ multiplex PCR. Of 25,000 to 30,000 clones in the sample, about 80% are singletons; the top ten hold roughly 23%. Antigens of these TCRs are unknown. CD4+ T cells from unexposed donors were obtained before the COVID-19 pandemic (2011-2018). The cells were cultured for 10 days before CD4+ T cells were isolated. The sequencing input was CD4+ T cells from PBMCs, cultured in vitro. These receptors were obtained from a human donor in good health.

This clone was found a few times. This sequence joins TRBV24-1 and TRBJ1-4, with D uncertain. The length of the CDR3 is 15 residues. V lost 2 bases and J lost 6, with 12 bases in between. The germline CDR1 and CDR2 sequences are KGHDR and SFDVKD. CDR3 coding DNA: TGTGCCACCAGTGATTACGGGAAAGAGGATGAAAAACTGTTTTTT. Its protein product is CATSDYGKEDEKLFF.

The chain has TRBV19 and TRBJ1-2; TRBD1 aligns across 10 bases. Per germline, CDR1 LNHDA and CDR2 SQIVND (reference sequence). The CDR3 consists of 15 residues. J gave up 2 bases and V 4 bases, and 4 bases lay outside the gene matches. CDR3 sequence: CASSTLDRGNYGYTF. DNA of the CDR3: TGTGCCAGTAGTACACTGGACAGGGGGAACTATGGCTACACCTTC.

The rearrangement joins TRBV2 to TRBJ2-3, with TRBD2 matching over 7 bases. V lost 3 bases, J lost 3 bases, and 0 bases stayed unmatched. In germline, CDR1 is SNHLY, CDR2 FYNNEI. This CDR3 spans 13 amino acids. The CDR3 here is CASSEGGTDTQYF. The CDR3 coding sequence is TGTGCCAGCAGTGAGGGGGGGACAGATACGCAGTATTTT.

The rearrangement links TRBV5-1 to TRBJ1-2; 9 nucleotides agree with TRBD1. Losses at the gene ends were 7 bases for V and 8 bases for J; bases not matched to a gene: 9. Germline V CDR1 and CDR2: SGHRS, YFSETQ. This CDR3 region has 13 residues. CDR3 nucleotides: TGCGCCAGCGGTCCGGGACAGGGAGGGGGCTACACCTTC. This sequence encodes CASGPGQGGGYTF.

V and J are TRBV6-5 and TRBJ2-4; D is undetermined. This CDR3 has 13 amino acids. Trimming removed 6 bases at V and 8 bases at J, with 14 bases between. Germline V gene sequence: CDR1 MNHEY, CDR2 SVGAGI. The CDR3 sequence: CASSRSVVDIQYF. For the CDR3, the DNA is TGTGCCAGCAGCCGTAGTGTAGTGGACATTCAGTACTTC.

The chain uses TRBV14 and TRBJ1-2; no clear D gene. CDR1 and CDR2 from the germline V gene are SGHDN and FVKESK. Deletions cut 2 bases from V and 3 bases from J, with 7 bases between. CDR3 size: 13 residues. CDR3 sequence reads: CASSQNVDYGYTF. CDR3 nucleotide sequence: TGTGCCAGCAGCCAAAACGTGGACTATGGCTACACCTTC.

V is TRBV7-2 and J is TRBJ2-2; 12 nucleotides agree with TRBD2. This CDR3 comprises 17 residues. Trimming cost V 2 bases and J 3 bases; bases outside gene matches: 4. The germline V gene has CDR1 SGHTA and CDR2 FQGNSA. This CDR3 is CASSLLAGGPYTGELFF. The CDR3 region has the DNA TGTGCCAGCAGCTTACTAGCGGGAGGGCCATACACCGGGGAGCTGTTTTTT. Drawing the rest from reference TRBV7-2 and TRBJ2-2, the complete variable domain is GAGVSQSPSNKVTEKGKDVELRCDPISGHTALYWYRQSLGQGLEFLIYFQGNSAPDKSGLPSDRFSAERTGGSVSTLTIQRTQQEDSAVYLCASSLLAGGPYTGELFFGEGSRLTVL.

Only a few counts were recorded for this clone. This chain joins TRBV7-3 and TRBJ1-1, with D maybe TRBD1 (6 bases). The CDR3 sequence is 15 residues long. V gave up 5 bases and J gave up 4 bases, with 17 bases separating them. From germline, CDR1 is SGHTA and CDR2 FQGTGA. This CDR3 is CASSMVGGGGTEAFF. The CDR3 nucleotides read TGTGCCAGCAGCATGGTGGGGGGCGGGGGCACTGAAGCTTTCTTT. The variable domain in full, completed from reference TRBV7-3 and TRBJ1-1, reads GAGVSQTPSNKVTEKGKYVELRCDPISGHTALYWYRQSLGQGPEFLIYFQGTGAADDSGLPNDRFFAVRPEGSVSTLKIQRTERGDSAVYLCASSMVGGGGTEAFFGQGTRLTVV.

This CDR3 is CASSLIRVRGANVLTF. In nucleotides, the CDR3 is TGTGCCAGCAGCTTGATAAGGGTGAGAGGGGCCAACGTCCTGACTTTC. The chain uses TRBV5-5 and TRBJ2-6, with D unclear. Trimming pared 1 base from V and 4 bases from J, leaving 12 bases between. The germline gives CDR1 SGHKS, CDR2 YYEKEE (reference sequence). This CDR3 spans 16 amino acids.

The CDR3, as DNA: TGTGCCAGCAGTTACGGGTCTCCCAATCTGGGTGAGCAGTTCTTC. Translation: CASSYGSPNLGEQFF. The chain combines TRBV6-5 with TRBJ2-1; D not resolved. V shed 2 bases and J shed 9 bases, with 17 bases lying between them. Germline V CDR1 and CDR2: MNHEY, SVGAGI. This CDR3 is 15 amino acids long.

CDR3 bases: TGTGCCGTCCGACAGGGCAATGGCTACACCTTC. Amino acids: CAVRQGNGYTF. The chain carries TRBV7-9 and TRBJ1-2, with 7 bases that match TRBD1. In germline, CDR1 is SEHNR, CDR2 FQNEAQ (reference sequence). V lost 11 bases and J lost 6; bases outside the gene matches: 6. The CDR3 is 11 amino acids.

The chain has TRBV5-1 and TRBJ1-1, with D possibly matching TRBD1 (5 bases). Germline V gene data show CDR1 as SGHRS and CDR2 as YFSETQ. The CDR3 totals 17 residues. Trimming removed 4 bases at V and 4 bases at J, with 23 bases between. CDR3 sequence (DNA): TGCGCCAGCAGCCCCCGGCGCGGGGGGAGTCGGGGCACTGAAGCTTTCTTT. Amino acid sequence: CASSPRRGGSRGTEAFF.

This sequence joins TRBV4-3 and TRBJ2-3; D is uncertain. The CDR3 loop spans 16 amino acids. In germline, CDR1 is LGHNA, CDR2 YSLEER. V shed 0 bases and J shed 4 bases, with 14 bases lying between them. The CDR3 reads CASSQEGFGLSDTQYF. CDR3 DNA sequence: TGCGCCAGCAGCCAAGAAGGCTTTGGGTTATCAGATACGCAGTATTTT.

V usage is TRBV5-4 and J usage is TRBJ2-1; D possibly corresponds to TRBD1 (6 bases). There are 17 residues in the CDR3. V was shortened by 3 bases and J by 2 bases, with 18 bases between the two germline ends. Germline assignment: CDR1 SGHNT and CDR2 YYREEE (reference sequence). The CDR3 here is CASSWTTGSRTYNEQFF. The DNA of the CDR3 is TGTGCCAGCAGCTGGACCACAGGGTCCCGGACCTACAATGAGCAGTTCTTC.